This T cell receptor (beta chain) emerged from a study of T cell responses to AZD1222 COVID-19 vaccine. Study-level findings and limits: None of the repertoires were sampled until the peak T cell response had passed. Reportedly, nearly half the spike-specific TCRs target unmutated variant regions. Baseline testing showed seropositivity in only a handful of AZD1222 recipients.

Libraries were prepared by immunoSEQ multiplex PCR; TCRdb keeps only in-frame clonotypes and omits some of them. Of around 130,000 clones listed, approximately 92% were seen once; the top ten hold 0.9% to 1.4%. Analyses pooled second doses at about 4 or about 12 weeks. Germline V gene lookup returns CDR1 SGHTA and CDR2 FQGNSA. The CDR3 runs 12 residues. V lost 1 base and J 6 bases, leaving 5 bases between the germline ends. Turning to this clone: Its cognate antigen is unknown.

This TCR came from an adult who received the AZD1222 COVID-19 vaccine. Sequenced here: peripheral blood, sampled 28 days after the second AZD1222 dose. The chain employs TRBV7-2 and TRBJ2-3; D unclear. The CDR3, as DNA: TGTGCCAGCAGCTTAGTTAGGGATACGCAGTATTTT. Protein product: CASSLVRDTQYF. The variable domain in full, completed from reference TRBV7-2 and TRBJ2-3, reads GAGVSQSPSNKVTEKGKDVELRCDPISGHTALYWYRQSLGQGLEFLIYFQGNSAPDKSGLPSDRFSAERTGGSVSTLTIQRTQQEDSAVYLCASSLVRDTQYFGPGTRLTVL.